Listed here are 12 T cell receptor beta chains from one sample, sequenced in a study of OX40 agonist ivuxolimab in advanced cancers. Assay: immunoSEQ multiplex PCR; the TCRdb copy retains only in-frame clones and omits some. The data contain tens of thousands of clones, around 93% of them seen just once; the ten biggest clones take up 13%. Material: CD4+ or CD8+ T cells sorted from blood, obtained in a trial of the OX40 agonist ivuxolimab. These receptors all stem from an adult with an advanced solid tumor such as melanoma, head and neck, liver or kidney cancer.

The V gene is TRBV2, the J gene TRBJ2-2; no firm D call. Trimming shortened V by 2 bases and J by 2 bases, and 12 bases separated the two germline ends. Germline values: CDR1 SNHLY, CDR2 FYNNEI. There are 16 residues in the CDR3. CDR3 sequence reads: CASSEPSRANTGELFF. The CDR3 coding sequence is TGTGCCAGCAGTGAACCCAGCCGCGCAAACACCGGGGAGCTGTTTTTT.

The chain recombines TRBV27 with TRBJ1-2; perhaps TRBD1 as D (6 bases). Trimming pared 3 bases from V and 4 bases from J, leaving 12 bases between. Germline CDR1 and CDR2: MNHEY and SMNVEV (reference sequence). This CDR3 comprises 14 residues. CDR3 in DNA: TGTGCCAGCAGTTTCGGTGGGGGCGGCTATGGCTACACCTTC. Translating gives CASSFGGGGYGYTF.

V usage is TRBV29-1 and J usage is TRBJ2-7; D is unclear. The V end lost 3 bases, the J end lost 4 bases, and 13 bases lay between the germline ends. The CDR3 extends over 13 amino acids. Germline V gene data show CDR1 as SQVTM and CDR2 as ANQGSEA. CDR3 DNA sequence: TGCAGCGTTGAGTCGGTGGGGTCGTACGAGCAGTACTTC. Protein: CSVESVGSYEQYF.

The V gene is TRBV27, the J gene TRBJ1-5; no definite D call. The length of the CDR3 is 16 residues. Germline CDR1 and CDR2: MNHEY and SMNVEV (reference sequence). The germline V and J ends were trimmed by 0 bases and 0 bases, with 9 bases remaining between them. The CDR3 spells CASSLSSSYSNQPQHF. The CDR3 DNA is TGTGCCAGCAGTTTATCTTCAAGTTATAGCAATCAGCCCCAGCATTTT.

The CDR3 here is CASSEWSVSYEQYF. DNA for the CDR3: TGCGCCAGCAGTGAGTGGTCGGTTTCCTACGAGCAGTACTTC. J is TRBJ2-7 and V is TRBV10-2; D is unresolved. This CDR3 is built from 14 residues. V lost 1 base and J lost 1, with 8 bases in between. CDR1 and CDR2 (germline): WSHSY, SAAADI.

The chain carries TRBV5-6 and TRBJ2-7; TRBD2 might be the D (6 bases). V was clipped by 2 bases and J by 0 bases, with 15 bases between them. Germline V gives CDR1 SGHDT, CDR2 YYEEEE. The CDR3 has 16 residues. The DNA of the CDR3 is TGTGCCAGCAGCTTTCCTTCGGGGGAGAGCTCCTACGAGCAGTACTTC. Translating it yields CASSFPSGESSYEQYF.

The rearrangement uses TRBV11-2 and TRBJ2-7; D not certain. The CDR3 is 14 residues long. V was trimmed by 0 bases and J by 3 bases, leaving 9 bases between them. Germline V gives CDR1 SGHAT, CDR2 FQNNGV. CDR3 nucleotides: TGTGCCAGCAGCTTAGACCCCATGAACTACGAGCAGTACTTC. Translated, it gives CASSLDPMNYEQYF.

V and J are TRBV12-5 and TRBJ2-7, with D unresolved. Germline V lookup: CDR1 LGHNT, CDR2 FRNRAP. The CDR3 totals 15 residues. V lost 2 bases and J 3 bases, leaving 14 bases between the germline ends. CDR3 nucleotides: TGTGCTAGTGGTTTGACCCCTTCTCCCCTCTACGAGCAGTACTTC. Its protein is CASGLTPSPLYEQYF. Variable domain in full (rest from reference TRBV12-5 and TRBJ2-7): DARVTQTPRHKVTEMGQEVTMRCQPILGHNTVFWYRQTMMQGLELLAYFRNRAPLDDSGMPKDRFSAEMPDATLATLKIQPSEPRDSAVYFCASGLTPSPLYEQYFGPGTRLTVT.

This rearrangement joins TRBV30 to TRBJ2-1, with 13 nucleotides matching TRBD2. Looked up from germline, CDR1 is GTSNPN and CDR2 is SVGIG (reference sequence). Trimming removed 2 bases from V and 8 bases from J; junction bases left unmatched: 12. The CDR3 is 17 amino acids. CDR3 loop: CAWSPLRTSGRSDEQFF. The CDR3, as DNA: TGTGCCTGGAGTCCGCTCCGGACTAGCGGGAGAAGCGATGAGCAGTTCTTC. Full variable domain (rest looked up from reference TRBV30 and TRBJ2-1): SQTIHQWPATLVQPVGSPLSLECTVEGTSNPNLYWYRQAAGRGLQLLFYSVGIGQISSEVPQNLSASRPQDRQFILSSKKLLLSDSGFYLCAWSPLRTSGRSDEQFFGPGTRLTVL.

The CDR3 loop reads CASSLAGGPSEQFF. The CDR3 DNA follows: TGTGCCAGCAGCCTAGCGGGAGGGCCCTCAGAGCAGTTCTTC. The V gene is TRBV6-5, the J gene TRBJ2-1; 12 positions agree with TRBD2. Germline V gene data show CDR1 as MNHEY and CDR2 as SVGAGI. V gave up 6 bases and J gave up 10 bases; unmatched junction bases: 7. The CDR3 has 14 amino acids.

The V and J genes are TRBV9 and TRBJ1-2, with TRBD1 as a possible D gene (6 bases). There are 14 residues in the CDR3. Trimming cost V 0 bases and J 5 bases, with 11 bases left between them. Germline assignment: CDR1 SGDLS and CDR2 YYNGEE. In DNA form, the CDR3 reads TGTGCCAGCAGCGTAGGGCAGGGGAAGTATGGCTACACCTTC. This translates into CASSVGQGKYGYTF.

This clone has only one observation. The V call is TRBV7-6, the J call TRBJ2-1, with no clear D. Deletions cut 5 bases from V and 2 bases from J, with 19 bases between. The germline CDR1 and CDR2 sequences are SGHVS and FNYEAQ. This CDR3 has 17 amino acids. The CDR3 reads CASSPTYRFDAYNEQFF. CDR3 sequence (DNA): TGTGCCAGCAGCCCGACTTATCGGTTTGACGCCTACAATGAGCAGTTCTTC.